The rows below give T cell receptor beta chains drawn from one sample of a study of cytomegalovirus exposure and HLA in healthy donors. Using immunoSEQ multiplex PCR, the repertoire was profiled, and TCRdb retains in-frame clones only, with some absent. The profile shows about 120,000 clones, roughly 15% of them singletons. Sequenced: PBMCs. The source of these receptors is a woman aged 18-35 years in good health and CMV-seronegative. The CDR3 runs from the conserved cysteine through the conserved F or W. D genes are given only for firm matches. A clone size is listed for some rows: how often the clone was seen (once, few, many), or a class if it is expanded.

TRBV7-9	TRBJ2-4	NA	NA	CASSFSASFSAKNIQYF	TGTGCCAGCAGCTTCTCGGCTAGCTTTTCCGCCAAAAACATTCAGTACTTC
TRBV5-6	TRBJ2-7	TRBD1	few	CASSRDRGHEQYF	TGTGCCAGCAGTCGGGACAGGGGTCACGAGCAGTACTTC
TRBV6-5	TRBJ1-5	NA	few	CASSTANQPQHF	TGTGCCAGCAGTACAGCCAATCAGCCCCAGCATTTT
TRBV19	TRBJ1-5	TRBD1	NA	CASSIGQGRYSNQPQHF	TGTGCCAGTAGTATCGGACAGGGCAGGTATAGCAATCAGCCCCAGCATTTT
TRBV5-1	TRBJ2-7	TRBD2	NA	CASSFLMTSGISYEQYF	TGCGCCAGCAGCTTTCTCATGACTAGCGGGATTTCATACGAGCAGTACTTC
TRBV2	TRBJ2-4	NA	few	CASTSPRVAKNIQYF	TGTGCCAGCACATCTCCCAGGGTAGCCAAAAACATTCAGTACTTC
TRBV30	TRBJ1-2	NA	NA	CAWGEGYRDHSAVGYTF	TGTGCCTGGGGGGAAGGTTACAGGGACCACTCAGCGGTAGGCTACACCTTC
TRBV30	TRBJ1-6	TRBD1	NA	CAWSPPGGYNSPLHF	TGTGCCTGGAGTCCTCCAGGGGGCTATAATTCACCCCTCCACTTT
TRBV29-1	TRBJ2-7	NA	NA	CSVGAPGEQYF	TGCAGCGTTGGGGCCCCCGGCGAGCAGTACTTC
TRBV30	TRBJ1-3	TRBD1	NA	CAWSAGTGSGNTIYF	TGTGCCTGGAGTGCCGGGACAGGGTCTGGAAACACCATATATTTT
TRBV19	TRBJ1-4	TRBD1	NA	CASGTDANEKLFF	TGTGCCAGCGGGACAGATGCTAATGAAAAACTGTTTTTT
TRBV18	TRBJ2-5	NA	NA	CASSTKETQYF	TGTGCCAGCTCAACTAAAGAGACCCAGTACTTC
TRBV5-4	TRBJ2-7	TRBD2	NA	CASSLGLAGIYEQYF	TGTGCCAGCAGCTTGGGGCTAGCGGGAATCTACGAGCAGTACTTC
TRBV27	TRBJ1-5	NA	few	CASVSGGHGGGAQHF	TGTGCCAGCGTATCGGGAGGCCACGGCGGGGGGGCCCAGCATTTT
TRBV30	TRBJ1-2	NA	NA	CAWGDYNYGYTF	TGTGCCTGGGGAGACTATAACTATGGCTACACCTTC
TRBV7-6	TRBJ1-3	TRBD1	few	CASSAGGGNTIYF	TGTGCCAGCAGCGCAGGGGGGGGAAACACCATATATTTT
TRBV2	TRBJ1-4	NA	NA	CASLGRHEKLFF	TGTGCCAGCCTAGGAAGGCACGAAAAACTGTTTTTT
TRBV7-3	TRBJ2-7	NA	NA	CASSPPPGRAEQYF	TGTGCCAGCAGCCCCCCCCCGGGAAGGGCCGAGCAGTACTTC
TRBV28	TRBJ2-7	TRBD2	NA	CASGEAPERGEKYF	TGTGCCAGCGGAGAAGCCCCCGAGCGGGGAGAGAAGTACTTC
TRBV29-1	TRBJ1-1	NA	NA	CSVRNTEAFF	TGCAGCGTTCGGAACACTGAAGCTTTCTTT
TRBV6-5	TRBJ2-2	NA	few	CASSYGQYTGELFF	TGTGCCAGCAGTTACGGACAATACACCGGGGAGCTGTTTTTT
TRBV5-5	TRBJ1-6	NA	NA	CASSLAWLENSPLHF	TGTGCCAGCAGCTTGGCTTGGCTAGAGAATTCACCCCTCCACTTT
TRBV7-9	TRBJ1-2	NA	NA	CASSSWTPSNYGYTF	TGTGCCAGCAGCTCCTGGACACCTTCTAACTATGGCTACACCTTC
TRBV5-1	TRBJ1-4	TRBD1	few	CASSSDRGGGTNEKLFF	TGCGCCAGCAGCTCGGACAGGGGAGGGGGTACCAATGAAAAACTGTTTTTT
TRBV7-8	TRBJ1-5	NA	NA	CASGTRDGQPQHF	TGTGCCAGCGGCACCAGGGATGGTCAGCCCCAGCATTTT
TRBV5-1	TRBJ2-3	NA	few	CASSWTLSTDTQYF	TGCGCCAGCAGCTGGACACTTAGCACAGATACGCAGTATTTT
TRBV28	TRBJ1-2	NA	few	CASSLSHTEGYGYTF	TGTGCCAGCAGTTTAAGCCATACCGAGGGATATGGCTACACCTTC
TRBV5-1	TRBJ2-7	TRBD1	NA	CASSLGQGLNEQYF	TGCGCCAGCAGCTTGGGACAGGGGCTGAACGAGCAGTACTTC
TRBV6-5	TRBJ1-1	TRBD1	few	CASERTGSRDTEAFF	TGTGCCAGCGAAAGGACAGGGAGTAGGGACACTGAAGCTTTCTTT
TRBV5-1	TRBJ1-1	TRBD1	few	CASSVTGDHTEAFF	TGCGCCAGCAGCGTAACAGGGGACCACACTGAAGCTTTCTTT
TRBV6-5	TRBJ1-1	NA	NA	CASSYSATSSWAFF	TGTGCCAGCAGTTACTCGGCGACTTCCTCCTGGGCTTTCTTT
TRBV5-6	TRBJ1-2	NA	few	CASIKYSIRGGYTF	TGTGCCAGCATCAAATATTCTATCAGGGGAGGCTACACCTTC
TRBV19	TRBJ2-7	NA	NA	CASSMGRSYEQYF	TGTGCCAGTAGTATGGGCAGGTCCTACGAGCAGTACTTC
TRBV28	TRBJ2-3	TRBD2	few	CASSSVAGITDTQYF	TGTGCCAGCAGTTCTGTAGCGGGAATCACAGATACGCAGTATTTT
TRBV4-1	TRBJ2-7	NA	NA	CASSLSDWDEQYF	TGCGCCAGCAGCCTTTCAGACTGGGACGAGCAGTACTTC
TRBV4-1	TRBJ1-1	NA	NA	CASSQEESGFRSPEAFF	TGCGCCAGCAGCCAAGAAGAAAGCGGCTTTCGTAGCCCTGAAGCTTTCTTT
TRBV18	TRBJ1-2	TRBD1	NA	CASSPGTGTYGYTF	TGTGCCAGCTCACCAGGGACAGGGACCTATGGCTACACCTTC
TRBV29-1	TRBJ2-3	NA	NA	CSVTLGVDTQYF	TGCAGCGTCACCCTGGGCGTGGATACGCAGTATTTT
TRBV5-1	TRBJ2-2	NA	NA	CASRSLTGELFF	TGCGCCAGCAGGTCCCTAACCGGGGAGCTGTTTTTT
TRBV5-6	TRBJ2-1	TRBD2	NA	CASTGGGLYNEQFF	TGTGCCAGCACCGGGGGGGGCCTTTACAATGAGCAGTTCTTC
TRBV29-1	TRBJ2-7	NA	NA	CSVEDRGYEQYF	TGCAGCGTTGAAGATAGAGGTTACGAGCAGTACTTC
TRBV5-1	TRBJ1-6	TRBD1	NA	CASSLRTGFGNDNSPLHF	TGCGCCAGCAGCTTGCGGACAGGGTTTGGGAACGATAATTCACCCCTCCACTTT
TRBV5-1	TRBJ2-6	TRBD1	few	CASSQRTGVGANVLTF	TGCGCCAGCAGCCAAAGGACAGGGGTCGGGGCCAACGTCCTGACTTTC
TRBV29-1	TRBJ2-5	TRBD2	few	CSVGKTSGMSETQYF	TGCAGCGTTGGCAAGACTAGCGGGATGAGCGAGACCCAGTACTTC
TRBV9	TRBJ1-2	NA	NA	CASGEGALGYTF	TGTGCCAGCGGTGAAGGGGCGTTAGGCTACACCTTC
TRBV28	TRBJ1-1	NA	NA	CATYRPGFNTEAFF	TGTGCCACCTATCGACCAGGGTTCAACACTGAAGCTTTCTTT
TRBV9	TRBJ2-2	NA	NA	CASSASGELFF	TGTGCCAGCAGCGCCTCCGGGGAGCTGTTTTTT
TRBV19	TRBJ2-1	NA	NA	CASRREAGTANEQFF	TGTGCCAGTAGAAGGGAGGCCGGGACAGCCAATGAGCAGTTCTTC
TRBV28	TRBJ1-5	NA	few	CASTPGVNQPQHF	TGTGCCAGCACCCCAGGCGTCAATCAGCCCCAGCATTTT
TRBV9	TRBJ2-3	TRBD2	few	CASSVVGGRGDTQYF	TGTGCCAGCAGCGTAGTTGGCGGGAGAGGCGATACGCAGTATTTT
TRBV2	TRBJ1-6	NA	NA	CASSEAEGLYNSPLHF	TGTGCCAGCAGTGAAGCAGAGGGTCTGTATAATTCACCCCTCCACTTT
TRBV15	TRBJ2-3	TRBD2	NA	CATSRGPSGGEYF	TGTGCCACCAGCAGAGGCCCTAGCGGGGGGGAGTATTTT
TRBV6-1	TRBJ1-1	TRBD1	NA	CASRALTGGTEAFF	TGTGCCAGCAGGGCCTTGACAGGGGGCACTGAAGCTTTCTTT
TRBV5-4	TRBJ2-5	TRBD2	NA	CASSLGFLAGTQETQYF	TGTGCCAGCAGCTTGGGGTTTCTAGCGGGGACCCAAGAGACCCAGTACTTC